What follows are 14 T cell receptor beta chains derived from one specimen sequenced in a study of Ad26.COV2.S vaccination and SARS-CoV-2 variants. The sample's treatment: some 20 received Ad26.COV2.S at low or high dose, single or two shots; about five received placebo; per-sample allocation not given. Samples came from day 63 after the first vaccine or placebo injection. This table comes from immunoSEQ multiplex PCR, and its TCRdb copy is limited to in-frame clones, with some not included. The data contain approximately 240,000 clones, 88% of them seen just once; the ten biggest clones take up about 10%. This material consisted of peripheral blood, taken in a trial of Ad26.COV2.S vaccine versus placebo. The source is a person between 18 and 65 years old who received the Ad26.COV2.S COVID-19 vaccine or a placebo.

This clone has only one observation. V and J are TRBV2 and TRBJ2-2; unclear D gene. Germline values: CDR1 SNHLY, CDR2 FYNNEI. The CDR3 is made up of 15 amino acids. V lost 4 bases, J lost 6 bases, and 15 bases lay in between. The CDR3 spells CASSVGIIAPGELFF. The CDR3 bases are TGTGCCAGCAGTGTGGGGATCATAGCCCCCGGGGAGCTGTTTTTT.

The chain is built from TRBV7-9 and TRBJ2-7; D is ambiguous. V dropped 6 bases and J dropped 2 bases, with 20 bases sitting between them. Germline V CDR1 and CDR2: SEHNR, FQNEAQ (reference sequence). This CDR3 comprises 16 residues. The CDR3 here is CASSFAPAGSPYEQYF. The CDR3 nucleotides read TGTGCCAGCAGTTTTGCCCCTGCAGGTAGCCCCTACGAGCAGTACTTC.

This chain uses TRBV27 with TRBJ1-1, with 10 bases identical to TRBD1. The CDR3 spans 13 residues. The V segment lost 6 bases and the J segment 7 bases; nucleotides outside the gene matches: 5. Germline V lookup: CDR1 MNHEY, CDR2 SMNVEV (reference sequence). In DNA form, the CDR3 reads TGTGCCAGCAGCCGACAGGGGGCAGGTGAAGCTTTCTTT. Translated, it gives CASSRQGAGEAFF.

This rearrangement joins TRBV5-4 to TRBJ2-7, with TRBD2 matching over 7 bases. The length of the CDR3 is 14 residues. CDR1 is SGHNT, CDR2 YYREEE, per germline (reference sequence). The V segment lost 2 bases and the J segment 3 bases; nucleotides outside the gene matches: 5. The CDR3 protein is CASSFAGVHYEQYF. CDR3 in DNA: TGTGCCAGCAGCTTCGCGGGAGTCCACTACGAGCAGTACTTC.

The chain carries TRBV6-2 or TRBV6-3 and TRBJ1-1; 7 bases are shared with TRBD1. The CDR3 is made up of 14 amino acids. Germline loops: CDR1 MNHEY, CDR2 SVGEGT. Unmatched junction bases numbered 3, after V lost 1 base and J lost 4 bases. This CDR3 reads CASSYFRGGTEAFF. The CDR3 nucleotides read TGTGCCAGCAGTTACTTCAGGGGGGGCACTGAAGCTTTCTTT.

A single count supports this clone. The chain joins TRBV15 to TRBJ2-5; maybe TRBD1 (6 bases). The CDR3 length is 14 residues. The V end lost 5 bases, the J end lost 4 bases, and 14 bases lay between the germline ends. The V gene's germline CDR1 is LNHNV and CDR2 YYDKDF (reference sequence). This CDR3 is CATSSGHLSETQYF. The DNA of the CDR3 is TGTGCCACCAGCTCGGGACACCTCTCAGAGACCCAGTACTTC.

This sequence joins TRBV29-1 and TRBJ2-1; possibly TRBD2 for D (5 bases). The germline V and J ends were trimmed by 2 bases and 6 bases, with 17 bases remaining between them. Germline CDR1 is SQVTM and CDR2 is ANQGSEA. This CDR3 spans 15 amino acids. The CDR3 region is CSVERAEDGRNEQFF. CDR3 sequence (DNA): TGCAGCGTTGAACGGGCGGAGGATGGCCGCAATGAGCAGTTCTTC.

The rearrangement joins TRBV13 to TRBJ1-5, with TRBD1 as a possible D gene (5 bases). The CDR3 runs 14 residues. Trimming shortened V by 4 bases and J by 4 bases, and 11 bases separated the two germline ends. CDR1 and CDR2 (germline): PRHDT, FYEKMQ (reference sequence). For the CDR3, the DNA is TGTGCCAGCAGCTCGGGACGGATGAATCAGCCCCAGCATTTT. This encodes CASSSGRMNQPQHF.

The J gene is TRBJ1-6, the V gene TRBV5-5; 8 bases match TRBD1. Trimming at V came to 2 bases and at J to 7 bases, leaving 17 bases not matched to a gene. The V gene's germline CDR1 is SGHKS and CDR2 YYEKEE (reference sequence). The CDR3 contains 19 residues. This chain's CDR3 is CASSFRGQGSTVPNSPLHF. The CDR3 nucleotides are TGTGCCAGCAGCTTCCGCGGACAGGGTTCTACCGTACCGAATTCACCCCTCCACTTT.

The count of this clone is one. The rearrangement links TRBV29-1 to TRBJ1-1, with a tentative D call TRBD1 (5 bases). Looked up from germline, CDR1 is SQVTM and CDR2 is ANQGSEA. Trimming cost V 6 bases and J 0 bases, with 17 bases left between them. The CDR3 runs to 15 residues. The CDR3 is CSVGGRGAMNTEAFF. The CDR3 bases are TGCAGCGTCGGGGGTAGAGGGGCCATGAACACTGAAGCTTTCTTT. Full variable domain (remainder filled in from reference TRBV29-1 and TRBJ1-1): SAVISQKPSRDICQRGTSLTIQCQVDSQVTMMFWYRQQPGQSLTLIATANQGSEATYESGFVIDKFPISRPNLTFSTLTVSNMSPEDSSIYLCSVGGRGAMNTEAFFGQGTRLTVV.

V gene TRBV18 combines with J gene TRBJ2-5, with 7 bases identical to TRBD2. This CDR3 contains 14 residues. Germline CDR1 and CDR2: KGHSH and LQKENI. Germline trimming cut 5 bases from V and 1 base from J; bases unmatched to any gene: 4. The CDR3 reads CASSSLAAQETQYF. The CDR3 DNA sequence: TGTGCCAGCTCATCTCTAGCGGCCCAAGAGACCCAGTACTTC.

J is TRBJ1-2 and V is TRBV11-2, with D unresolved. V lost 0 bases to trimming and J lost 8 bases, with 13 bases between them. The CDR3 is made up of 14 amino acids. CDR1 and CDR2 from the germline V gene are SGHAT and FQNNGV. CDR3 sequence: CASSLDPREEGYTF. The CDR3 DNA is TGTGCCAGCAGCTTAGATCCAAGGGAGGAGGGCTACACCTTC.

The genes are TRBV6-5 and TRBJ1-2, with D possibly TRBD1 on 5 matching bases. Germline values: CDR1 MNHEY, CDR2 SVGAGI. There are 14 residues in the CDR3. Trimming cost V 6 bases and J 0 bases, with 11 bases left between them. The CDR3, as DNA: TGTGCCAGCAGGCCAGGGAATACTAACTATGGCTACACCTTC. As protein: CASRPGNTNYGYTF.

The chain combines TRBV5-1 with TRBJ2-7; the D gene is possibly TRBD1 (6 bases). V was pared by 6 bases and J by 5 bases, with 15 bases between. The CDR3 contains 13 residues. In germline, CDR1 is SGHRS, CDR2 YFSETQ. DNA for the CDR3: TGCGCCAGCACCCTATTACAGGGCAACGAGCAGTACTTC. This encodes CASTLLQGNEQYF.